This T cell receptor (beta chain) was sequenced for a study of blood T cells in healthy people across ages. Overall study findings and caveats: Per million T cells, TCR beta diversity dropped roughly linearly as age increased.

Concerning this clonotype itself: Its antigen is as yet unknown. A much larger clone differs from this one at a single base, so this may be a read error.

PCR was performed a second time for about 6 to 12 cycles using a sample-barcoded 5' primer and a J-beta primer mix. A single record per CDR3 protein comes from TCRdb applying MiXCR to the 5' RACE reads. The data contain some 1.5 million distinct CDR3 sequences, under 55% of them singletons. Germline loops: CDR1 MNHEY, CDR2 SMNVEV (reference sequence). The CDR3 has 14 residues. V lost 2 bases and J 4 bases, leaving 9 bases between the germline ends. The sample consisted of blood. This receptor was obtained from a woman between 18 and 29 years old in good health. This sequence joins TRBV27 and TRBJ2-1, with D unclear. Written as DNA, the CDR3 is TGTGCCAGCAGTTTAGTGTTTGGGTACAATGAGCAGTTCTTC. Its translation: CASSLVFGYNEQFF.